This T cell receptor (beta chain) was identified in a study of lung T cells in sarcoidosis with Löfgren's syndrome. Background on the study: Bronchoalveolar lavage fluid in sarcoidosis accumulates CD4+ T cells.

This clonotype was counted many times. No antigen is known for it. Germline lookup yields CDR1 MNHEY and CDR2 SMNVEV (reference sequence). Trimming left V 2 bases short and J 1 base short, with 9 bases between. This CDR3 is built from 15 residues. Each CDR3 protein is one row after TCRdb ran MiXCR on the reads. This table has roughly 63,000 distinct CDR3 sequences, around 20% appearing once. Study-wide results and limits: Recognition of an unidentified sarcoidosis antigen was only suggested. Shared TRAV12-1 and TRBV2 CDR3 motifs were reported across several patients. TRAV12-1 preferentially paired with TRBV2, with homologous CDR3s.

The rearrangement joins TRBV27 to TRBJ1-5; D gene ambiguous. Sequenced input: CD4+ T cells from PBMCs. The TCR comes from a human donor with sarcoidosis (Löfgren's syndrome or another form), or a control subject (not recorded which). CDR3 coding DNA: TGTGCCAGCAGTTTAGTGGGGATAAGCAATCAGCCCCAGCATTTT. It specifies CASSLVGISNQPQHF.